The clone carrying this T cell receptor beta chain showed up many times. This record comes from a study of T cells of healthy individuals. MiXCR, applied by TCRdb to the 5' RACE reads, yields one record per CDR3 protein. The table records roughly 76,000 distinct CDR3 sequences, about 5% of them present only once. V was clipped by 4 bases and J by 7 bases; unmatched bases: 11. Germline lookup yields CDR1 SGHRS and CDR2 YFSETQ. This CDR3 contains 16 residues. The rearrangement joins TRBV5-1 to TRBJ2-5, with 12 bases fitting TRBD2. The clonotype comes from a female donor in good health. The CDR3 spells CASSARLAGVLVTQYF. CDR3 bases: TGCGCCAGCAGCGCCCGACTAGCGGGAGTACTGGTGACCCAGTACTTC. Filled out from reference TRBV5-1 and TRBJ2-5, the complete variable domain reads KAGVTQTPRYLIKTRGQQVTLSCSPISGHRSVSWYQQTPGQGLQFLFEYFSETQRNKGNFPGRFSGRQFSNSRSEMNVSTLELGDSALYLCASSARLAGVLVTQYFGPGTRLLVL.